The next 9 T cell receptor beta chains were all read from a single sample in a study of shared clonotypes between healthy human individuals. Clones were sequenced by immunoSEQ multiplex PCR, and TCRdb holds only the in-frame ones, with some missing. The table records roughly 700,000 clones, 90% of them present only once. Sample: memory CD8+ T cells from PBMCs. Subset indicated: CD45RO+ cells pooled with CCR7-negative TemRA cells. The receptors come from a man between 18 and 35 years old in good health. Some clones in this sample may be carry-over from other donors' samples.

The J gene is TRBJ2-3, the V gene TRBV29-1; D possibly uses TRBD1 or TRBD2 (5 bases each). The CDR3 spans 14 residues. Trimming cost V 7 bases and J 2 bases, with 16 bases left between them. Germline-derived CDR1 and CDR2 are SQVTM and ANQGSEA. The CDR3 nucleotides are TGCAGCGGAAGGGACGGGTATGACACAGATACGCAGTATTTT. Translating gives CSGRDGYDTDTQYF.

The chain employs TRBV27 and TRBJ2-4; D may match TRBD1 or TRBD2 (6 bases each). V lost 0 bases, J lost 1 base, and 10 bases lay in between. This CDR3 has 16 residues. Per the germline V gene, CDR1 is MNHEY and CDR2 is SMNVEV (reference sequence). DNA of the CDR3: TGTGCCAGCAGTTTATCTGTAGGGGGGGCCAAAAACATTCAGTACTTC. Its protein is CASSLSVGGAKNIQYF.

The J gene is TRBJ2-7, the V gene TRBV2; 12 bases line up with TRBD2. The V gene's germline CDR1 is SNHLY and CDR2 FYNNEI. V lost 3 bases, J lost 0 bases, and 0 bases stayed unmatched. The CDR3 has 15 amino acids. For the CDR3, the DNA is TGTGCCAGCAGTGAGACTAGCGGGAGCTCCTACGAGCAGTACTTC. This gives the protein CASSETSGSSYEQYF.

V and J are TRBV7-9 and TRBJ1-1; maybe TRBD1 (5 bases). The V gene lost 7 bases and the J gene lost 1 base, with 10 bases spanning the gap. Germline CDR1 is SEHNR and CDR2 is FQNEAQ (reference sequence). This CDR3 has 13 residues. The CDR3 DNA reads TGTGCCAGCACGGGACGGGGGAACACTGAAGCTTTCTTT. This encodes CASTGRGNTEAFF.

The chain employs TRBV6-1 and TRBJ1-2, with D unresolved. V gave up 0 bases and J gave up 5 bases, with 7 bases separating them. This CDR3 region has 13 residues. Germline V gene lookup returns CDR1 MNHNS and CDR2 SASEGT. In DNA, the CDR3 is TGTGCCAGCAGTGAAGCGGCGGGTTATGGCTACACCTTC. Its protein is CASSEAAGYGYTF.

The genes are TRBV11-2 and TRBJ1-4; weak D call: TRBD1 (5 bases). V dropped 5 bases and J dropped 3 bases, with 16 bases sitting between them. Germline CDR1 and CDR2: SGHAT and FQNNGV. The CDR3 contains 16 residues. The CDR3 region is CASSPLLGAANEKLFF. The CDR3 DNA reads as TGTGCCAGCAGCCCTCTTTTAGGGGCGGCTAATGAAAAACTGTTTTTT.

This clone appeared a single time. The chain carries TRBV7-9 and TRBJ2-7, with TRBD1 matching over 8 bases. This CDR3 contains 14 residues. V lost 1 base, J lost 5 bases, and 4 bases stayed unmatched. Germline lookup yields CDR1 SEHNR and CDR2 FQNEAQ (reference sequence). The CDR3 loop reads CASSLGQGANEQYF. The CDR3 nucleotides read TGTGCCAGCAGCTTAGGGCAGGGGGCCAACGAGCAGTACTTC.

CDR3 sequence reads: CASSLHPSDYGYTF. As DNA, the CDR3 is TGTGCCAGCAGCCTTCATCCGAGCGACTATGGCTACACCTTC. V usage is TRBV9 and J usage is TRBJ1-2; D ambiguous. There are 14 residues in the CDR3. Trimming cost V 4 bases and J 3 bases, with 13 bases left between them. Per germline, CDR1 SGDLS and CDR2 YYNGEE.

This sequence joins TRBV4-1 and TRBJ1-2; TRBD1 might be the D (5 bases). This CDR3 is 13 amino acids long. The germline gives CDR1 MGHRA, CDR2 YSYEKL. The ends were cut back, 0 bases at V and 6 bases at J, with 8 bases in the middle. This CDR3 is CASSQDWGNGYTF. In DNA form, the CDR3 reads TGCGCCAGCAGCCAAGATTGGGGGAATGGCTACACCTTC.